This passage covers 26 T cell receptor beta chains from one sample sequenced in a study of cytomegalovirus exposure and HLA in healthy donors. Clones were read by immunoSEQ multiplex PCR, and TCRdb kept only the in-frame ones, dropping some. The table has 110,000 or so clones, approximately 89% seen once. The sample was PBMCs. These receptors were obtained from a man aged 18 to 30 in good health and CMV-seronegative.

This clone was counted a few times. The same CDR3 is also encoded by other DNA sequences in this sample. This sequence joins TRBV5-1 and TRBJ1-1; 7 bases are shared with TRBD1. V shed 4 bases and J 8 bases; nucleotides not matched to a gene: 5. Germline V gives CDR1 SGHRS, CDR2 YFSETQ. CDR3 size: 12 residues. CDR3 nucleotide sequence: TGCGCCAGCAGCCCCGGGACAGTGGAAGCTTTCTTT. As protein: CASSPGTVEAFF. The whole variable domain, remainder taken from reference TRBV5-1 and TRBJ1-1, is KAGVTQTPRYLIKTRGQQVTLSCSPISGHRSVSWYQQTPGQGLQFLFEYFSETQRNKGNFPGRFSGRQFSNSRSEMNVSTLELGDSALYLCASSPGTVEAFFGQGTRLTVV.

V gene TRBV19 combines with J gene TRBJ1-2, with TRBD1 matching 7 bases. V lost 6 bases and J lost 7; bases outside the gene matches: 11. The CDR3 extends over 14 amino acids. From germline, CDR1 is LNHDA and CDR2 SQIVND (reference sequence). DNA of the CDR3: TGTGCCAGTAGCATCGGACAGGTCGAAACTGGCTACACCTTC. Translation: CASSIGQVETGYTF. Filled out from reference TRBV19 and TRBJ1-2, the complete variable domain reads DGGITQSPKYLFRKEGQNVTLSCEQNLNHDAMYWYRQDPGQGLRLIYYSQIVNDFQKGDIAEGYSVSREKKESFPLTVTSAQKNPTAFYLCASSIGQVETGYTFGSGTRLTVV.

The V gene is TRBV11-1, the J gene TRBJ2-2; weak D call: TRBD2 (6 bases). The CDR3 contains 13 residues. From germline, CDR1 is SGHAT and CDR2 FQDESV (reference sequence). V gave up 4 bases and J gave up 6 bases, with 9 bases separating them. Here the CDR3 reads CASSSASAGELFF. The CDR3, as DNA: TGTGCCAGCAGCTCAGCTAGCGCCGGGGAGCTGTTTTTT.

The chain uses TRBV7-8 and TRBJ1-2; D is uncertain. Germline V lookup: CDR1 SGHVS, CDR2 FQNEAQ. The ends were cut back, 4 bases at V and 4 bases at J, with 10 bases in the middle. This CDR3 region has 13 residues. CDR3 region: CASSSSVFYGYTF. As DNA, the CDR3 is TGTGCCAGCAGCTCCTCAGTCTTCTATGGCTACACCTTC. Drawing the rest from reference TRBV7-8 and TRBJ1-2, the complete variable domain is GAGVSQSPRYKVAKRGQDVALRCDPISGHVSLFWYQQALGQGPEFLTYFQNEAQLDKSGLPSDRFFAERPEGSVSTLKIQRTQQEDSAVYLCASSSSVFYGYTFGSGTRLTVV.

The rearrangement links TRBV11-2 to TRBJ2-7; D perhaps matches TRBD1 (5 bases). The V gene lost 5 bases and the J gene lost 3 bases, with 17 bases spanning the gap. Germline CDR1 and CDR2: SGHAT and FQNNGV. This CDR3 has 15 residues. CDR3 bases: TGTGCCAGCAGCGAACAGGTTCTTCTTTACTACGAGCAGTACTTC. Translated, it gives CASSEQVLLYYEQYF.

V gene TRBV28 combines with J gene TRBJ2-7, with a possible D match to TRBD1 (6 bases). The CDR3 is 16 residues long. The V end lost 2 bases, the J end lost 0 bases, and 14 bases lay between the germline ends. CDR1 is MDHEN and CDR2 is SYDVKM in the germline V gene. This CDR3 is CASSLNRVYSSYEQYF. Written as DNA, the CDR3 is TGTGCCAGCAGTTTAAACAGGGTCTATAGCTCCTACGAGCAGTACTTC.

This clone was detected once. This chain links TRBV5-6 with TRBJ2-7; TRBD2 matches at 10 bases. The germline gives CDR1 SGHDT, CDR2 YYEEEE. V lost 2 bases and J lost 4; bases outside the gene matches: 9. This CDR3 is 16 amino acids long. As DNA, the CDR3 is TGTGCCAGCAGCTTCTACGTCTCTAGCGGGGGTTACGAGCAGTACTTC. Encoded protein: CASSFYVSSGGYEQYF.

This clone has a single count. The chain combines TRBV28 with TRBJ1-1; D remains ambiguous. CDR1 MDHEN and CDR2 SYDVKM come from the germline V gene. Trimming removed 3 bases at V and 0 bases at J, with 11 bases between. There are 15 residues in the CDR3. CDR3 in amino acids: CASSFKRDMNTEAFF. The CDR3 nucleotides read TGTGCCAGCAGTTTCAAGAGGGATATGAACACTGAAGCTTTCTTT. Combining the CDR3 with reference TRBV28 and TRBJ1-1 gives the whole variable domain DVKVTQSSRYLVKRTGEKVFLECVQDMDHENMFWYRQDPGLGLRLIYFSYDVKMKEKGDIPEGYSVSREKKERFSLILESASTNQTSMYLCASSFKRDMNTEAFFGQGTRLTVV.

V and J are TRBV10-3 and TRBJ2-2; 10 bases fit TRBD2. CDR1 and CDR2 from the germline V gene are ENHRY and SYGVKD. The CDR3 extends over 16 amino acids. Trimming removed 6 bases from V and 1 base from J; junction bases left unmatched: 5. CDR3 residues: CAISRGLAENTGELFF. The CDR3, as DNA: TGTGCCATCAGCCGCGGACTAGCGGAGAACACCGGGGAGCTGTTTTTT.

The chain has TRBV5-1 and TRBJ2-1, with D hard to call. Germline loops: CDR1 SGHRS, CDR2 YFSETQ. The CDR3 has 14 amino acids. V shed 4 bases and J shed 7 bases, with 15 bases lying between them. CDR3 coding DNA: TGCGCCAGCAGCCCAACAGCAGCTGGGAATGAGCAGTTCTTC. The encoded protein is CASSPTAAGNEQFF.

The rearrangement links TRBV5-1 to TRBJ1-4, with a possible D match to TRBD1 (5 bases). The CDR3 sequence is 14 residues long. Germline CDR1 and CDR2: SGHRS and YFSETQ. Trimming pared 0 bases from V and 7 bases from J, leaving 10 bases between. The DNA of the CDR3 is TGCGCCAGCAGCTTGGCCATGGGGGGTGAAAAACTGTTTTTT. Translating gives CASSLAMGGEKLFF.

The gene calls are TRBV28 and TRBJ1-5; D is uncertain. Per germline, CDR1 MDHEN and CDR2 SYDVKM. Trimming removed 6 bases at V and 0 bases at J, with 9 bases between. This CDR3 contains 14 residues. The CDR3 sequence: CASSLFYSNQPQHF. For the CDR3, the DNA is TGTGCCAGCAGCCTCTTTTATAGCAATCAGCCCCAGCATTTT.

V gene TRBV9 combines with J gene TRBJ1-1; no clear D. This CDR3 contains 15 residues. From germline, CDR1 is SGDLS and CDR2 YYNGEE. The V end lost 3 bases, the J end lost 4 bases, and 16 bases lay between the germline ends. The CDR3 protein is CASSDLGREITEAFF. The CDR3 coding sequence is TGTGCCAGCAGCGACCTAGGACGGGAAATCACTGAAGCTTTCTTT.

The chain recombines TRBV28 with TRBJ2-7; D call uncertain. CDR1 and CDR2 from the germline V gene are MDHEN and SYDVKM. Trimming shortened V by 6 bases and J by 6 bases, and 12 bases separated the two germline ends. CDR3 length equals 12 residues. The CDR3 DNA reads TGTGCCAGCAGGAAACCTACTTCCGAGCAGTACTTC. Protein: CASRKPTSEQYF.

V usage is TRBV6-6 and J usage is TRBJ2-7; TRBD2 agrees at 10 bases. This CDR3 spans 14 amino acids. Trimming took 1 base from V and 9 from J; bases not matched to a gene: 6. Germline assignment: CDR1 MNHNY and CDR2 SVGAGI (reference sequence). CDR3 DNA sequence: TGTGCCAGCAGTTACTGGGGTAGCGGGGGGAGGCAGTACTTC. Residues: CASSYWGSGGRQYF.

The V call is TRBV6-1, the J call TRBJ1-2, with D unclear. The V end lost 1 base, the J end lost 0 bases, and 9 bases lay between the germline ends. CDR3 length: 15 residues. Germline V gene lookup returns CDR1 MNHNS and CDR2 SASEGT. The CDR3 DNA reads TGTGCCAGCAGTGAAGGAATAGACACTAACTATGGCTACACCTTC. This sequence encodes CASSEGIDTNYGYTF.

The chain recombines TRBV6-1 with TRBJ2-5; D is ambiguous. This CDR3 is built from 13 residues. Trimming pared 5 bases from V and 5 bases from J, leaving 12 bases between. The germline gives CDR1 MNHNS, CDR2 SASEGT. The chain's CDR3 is CASSSNLRETQYF. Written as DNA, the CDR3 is TGTGCCAGCAGTTCGAATCTCAGGGAGACCCAGTACTTC.

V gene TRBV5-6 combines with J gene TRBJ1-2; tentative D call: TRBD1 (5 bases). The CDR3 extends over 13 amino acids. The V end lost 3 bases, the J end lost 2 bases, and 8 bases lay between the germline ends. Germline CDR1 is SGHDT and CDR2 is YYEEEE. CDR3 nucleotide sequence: TGTGCCAGCAGCTGGGAGGGGAACTATGGCTACACCTTC. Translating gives CASSWEGNYGYTF.

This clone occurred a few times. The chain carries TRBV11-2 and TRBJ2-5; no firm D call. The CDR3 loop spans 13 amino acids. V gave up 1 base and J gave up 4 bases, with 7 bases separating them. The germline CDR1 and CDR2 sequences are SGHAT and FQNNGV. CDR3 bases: TGTGCCAGCAGCTTAGGCCTAGTAGAGACCCAGTACTTC. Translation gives CASSLGLVETQYF. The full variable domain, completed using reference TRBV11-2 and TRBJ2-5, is EAGVAQSPRYKIIEKRQSVAFWCNPISGHATLYWYQQILGQGPKLLIQFQNNGVVDDSQLPKDRFSAERLKGVDSTLKIQPAKLEDSAVYLCASSLGLVETQYFGPGTRLLVL.

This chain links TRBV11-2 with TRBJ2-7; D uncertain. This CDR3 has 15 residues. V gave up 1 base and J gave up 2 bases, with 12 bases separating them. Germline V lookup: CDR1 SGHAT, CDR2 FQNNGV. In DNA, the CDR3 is TGTGCCAGCAGCTTAGTTGGGCAGCCAACCTACGAGCAGTACTTC. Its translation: CASSLVGQPTYEQYF. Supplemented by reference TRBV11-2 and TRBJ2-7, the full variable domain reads EAGVAQSPRYKIIEKRQSVAFWCNPISGHATLYWYQQILGQGPKLLIQFQNNGVVDDSQLPKDRFSAERLKGVDSTLKIQPAKLEDSAVYLCASSLVGQPTYEQYFGPGTRLTVT.

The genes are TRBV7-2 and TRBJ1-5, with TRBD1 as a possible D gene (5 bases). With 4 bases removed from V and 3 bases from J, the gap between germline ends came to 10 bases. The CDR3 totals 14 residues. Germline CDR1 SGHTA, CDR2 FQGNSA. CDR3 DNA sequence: TGTGCCAGCAGCTCTCGACAGTTCAATCAGCCCCAGCATTTT. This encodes CASSSRQFNQPQHF. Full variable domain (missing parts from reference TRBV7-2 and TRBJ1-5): GAGVSQSPSNKVTEKGKDVELRCDPISGHTALYWYRQSLGQGLEFLIYFQGNSAPDKSGLPSDRFSAERTGGSVSTLTIQRTQQEDSAVYLCASSSRQFNQPQHFGDGTRLSIL.

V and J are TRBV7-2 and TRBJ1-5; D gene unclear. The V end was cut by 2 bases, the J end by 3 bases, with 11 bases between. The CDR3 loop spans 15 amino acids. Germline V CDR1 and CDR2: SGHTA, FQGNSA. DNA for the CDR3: TGTGCCAGCAGCTTAAGCACCCTAATCAATCAGCCCCAGCATTTT. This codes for CASSLSTLINQPQHF.

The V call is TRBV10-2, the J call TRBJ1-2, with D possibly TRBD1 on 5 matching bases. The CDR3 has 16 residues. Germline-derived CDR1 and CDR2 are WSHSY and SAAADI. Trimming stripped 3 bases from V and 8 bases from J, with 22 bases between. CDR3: CASSDPWGEGLWGYTF. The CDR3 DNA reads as TGCGCCAGCAGTGACCCATGGGGGGAGGGTCTGTGGGGCTACACCTTC.

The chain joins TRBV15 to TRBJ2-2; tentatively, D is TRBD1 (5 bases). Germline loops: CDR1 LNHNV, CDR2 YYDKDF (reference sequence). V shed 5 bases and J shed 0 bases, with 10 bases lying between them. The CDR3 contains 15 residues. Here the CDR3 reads CATSGDRANTGELFF. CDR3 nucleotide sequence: TGTGCCACCAGCGGCGACAGAGCGAACACCGGGGAGCTGTTTTTT.

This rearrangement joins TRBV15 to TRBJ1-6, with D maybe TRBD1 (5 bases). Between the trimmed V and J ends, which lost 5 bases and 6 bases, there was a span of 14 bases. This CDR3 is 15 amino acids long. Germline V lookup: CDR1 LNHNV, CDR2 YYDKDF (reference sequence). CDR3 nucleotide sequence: TGTGCCACCAGCGGCGACAGAGGTCTTAATTCACCCCTCCACTTT. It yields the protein CATSGDRGLNSPLHF.

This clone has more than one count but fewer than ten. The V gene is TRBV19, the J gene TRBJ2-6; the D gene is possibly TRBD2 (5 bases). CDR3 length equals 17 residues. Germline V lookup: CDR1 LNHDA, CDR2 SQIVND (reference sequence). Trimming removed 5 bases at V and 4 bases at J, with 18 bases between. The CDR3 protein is CASSPREGSRGANVLTF. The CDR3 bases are TGTGCCAGTAGTCCCCGGGAAGGGTCGCGGGGGGCCAACGTCCTGACTTTC.